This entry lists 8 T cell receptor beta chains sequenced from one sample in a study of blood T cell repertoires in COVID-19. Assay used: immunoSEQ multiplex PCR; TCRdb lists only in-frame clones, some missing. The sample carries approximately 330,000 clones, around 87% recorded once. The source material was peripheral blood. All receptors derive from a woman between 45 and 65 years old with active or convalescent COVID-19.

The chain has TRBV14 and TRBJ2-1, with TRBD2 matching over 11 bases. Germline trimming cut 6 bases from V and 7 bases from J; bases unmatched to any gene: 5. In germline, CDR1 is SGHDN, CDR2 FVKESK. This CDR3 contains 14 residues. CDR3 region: CASRLAGAGNEQFF. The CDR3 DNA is TGTGCCAGCAGACTAGCGGGAGCGGGAAATGAGCAGTTCTTC.

This chain's CDR3 is CASSYSITGTEFLGYNEQFF. The CDR3 coding sequence is TGTGCCAGCAGTTACTCGATTACCGGGACAGAGTTCTTGGGCTACAATGAGCAGTTCTTC. V gene TRBV6-2 or TRBV6-3 combines with J gene TRBJ2-1; TRBD1 matches 7 bases. The germline gives CDR1 MNHEY, CDR2 SVGEGT. The CDR3 runs 20 residues. With V trimmed by 0 bases and J by 3 bases, 17 bases remained unmatched.

CDR3 in amino acids: CASSQEANGFTGELFF. CDR3 DNA: TGCGCCAGCAGCCAAGAAGCGAATGGATTCACCGGGGAGCTGTTTTTT. The chain employs TRBV4-1 and TRBJ2-2; D remains ambiguous. Germline V gene sequence: CDR1 MGHRA, CDR2 YSYEKL. This CDR3 has 16 amino acids. Trimming pared 0 bases from V and 4 bases from J, leaving 12 bases between.

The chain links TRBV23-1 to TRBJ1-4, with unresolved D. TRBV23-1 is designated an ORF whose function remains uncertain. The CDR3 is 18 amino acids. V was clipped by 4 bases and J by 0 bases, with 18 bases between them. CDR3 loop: CASSPLFRYGATNEKLFF. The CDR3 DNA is TGCGCCAGCAGTCCACTCTTCCGGTACGGTGCAACTAATGAAAAACTGTTTTTT.

CDR3 loop: CASRTGSGNTIYF. As DNA, the CDR3 is TGTGCCAGCAGAACAGGGTCTGGAAACACCATATATTTT. The chain uses TRBV12-3 or TRBV12-4 and TRBJ1-3, with D possibly being TRBD1 (6 bases). CDR3 length: 13 amino acids. V was pared by 6 bases and J by 1 base, with 7 bases between.

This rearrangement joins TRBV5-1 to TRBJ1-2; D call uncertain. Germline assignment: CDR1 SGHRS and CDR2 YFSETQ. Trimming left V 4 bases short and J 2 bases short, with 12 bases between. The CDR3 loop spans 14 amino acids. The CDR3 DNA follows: TGCGCCAGCAGCCCACGGCGGGGAAACTATGGCTACACCTTC. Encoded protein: CASSPRRGNYGYTF.

The CDR3 DNA follows: TGTGCCAGCAGCTTGGGGGCGGGAGGGTTTGAGACCCAGTACTTC. Translation gives CASSLGAGGFETQYF. The V call is TRBV5-4, the J call TRBJ2-5; TRBD2 agrees at 9 bases. CDR3 length equals 15 residues. Trimming removed 0 bases from V and 5 bases from J; junction bases left unmatched: 5. Germline assignment: CDR1 SGHNT and CDR2 YYREEE (reference sequence).

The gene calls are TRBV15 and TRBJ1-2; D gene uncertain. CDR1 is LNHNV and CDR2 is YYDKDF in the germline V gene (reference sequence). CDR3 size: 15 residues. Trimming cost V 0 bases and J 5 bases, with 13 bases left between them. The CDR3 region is CATSRDGQLPYGYTF. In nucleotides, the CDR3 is TGTGCCACCAGCAGAGATGGTCAGTTACCATATGGCTACACCTTC.